This is a list of T cell receptor beta chains from one sample in a study of T cell changes during pregnancy in multiple sclerosis. Produced via immunoSEQ multiplex PCR; TCRdb's table is partial and in-frame only. The sample has 30,000 to 50,000 clones; roughly nine tenths are singletons. The starting material was CD4+ T cells from peripheral blood mononuclear cells, obtained in the third trimester of pregnancy. These receptors all come from a female donor with multiple sclerosis, enrolled in a pregnancy study. The CDR3 runs from the conserved cysteine through the conserved F or W. The size field is filled for only some rows; it gives once, few, many or a size class.

14 TRBJ2-4 - TRBV5-1 CASSLGTGENIQYF
14 TRBJ2-1 once TRBV2 CASSEEINRREQFF
16 TRBJ1-3 - TRBV7-9 CASNYLGTEVGNTIYF
12 TRBJ1-2 - TRBV10-3 CAISRGGYGYTF
13 TRBJ1-5 - TRBV29-1 CSVAGQADQPQHF
18 TRBJ2-3 once TRBV5-1 CASSSGRSYGGNADTQYF
12 TRBJ1-1 - TRBV7-2 CASSLLGLEAFF
13 TRBJ1-4 once TRBV19 CASSNRGTEKLFF
12 TRBJ2-5 few TRBV6-5 CASRDREETQYF
14 TRBJ1-1 - TRBV5-1 CASSSDRANTEAFF
16 TRBJ2-3 once TRBV5-1 CASSRVTSGEADTQYF
13 TRBJ1-1 - TRBV11-2 CASSPGGRAKAFF
16 TRBJ1-1 - TRBV19 CASSINMAGRGTEAFF
15 TRBJ2-1 - TRBV5-1 CASSLALAYYNEQFF
17 TRBJ2-1 - TRBV19 CASSILGLADTYNEQFF
16 TRBJ2-5 - TRBV7-2 CASSFTSGRGEETQYF
15 TRBJ1-3 - TRBV5-1 CASSPETGRSSTIYF
12 TRBJ2-3 - TRBV10-3 CAISEAADTQYF
15 TRBJ2-7 once TRBV19 CASSPQQASGYEQYF